The clone carrying this T cell receptor beta chain was found once. The CDR3 sequence is 13 residues long. V dropped 8 bases and J dropped 7 bases, with 14 bases sitting between them. Profiled with immunoSEQ multiplex PCR; TCRdb holds only in-frame clones, not every one. The table lists around 65,000 clones, roughly 81% of them singletons. The sample belongs to a study of blood T cell repertoires in COVID-19. About the study: Acute and convalescent COVID-19 specimens originated in the United States, Italy and Spain.

The specimen was peripheral blood. The clonotype comes from a human donor in a cohort sampled during active COVID-19. The chain has TRBV12-3 or TRBV12-4 and TRBJ2-2; D gene unclear. The CDR3 DNA is TGTGCCAGCGGTCCTTCGTTCGGCGGGGAGCTGTTTTTT. Protein: CASGPSFGGELFF.